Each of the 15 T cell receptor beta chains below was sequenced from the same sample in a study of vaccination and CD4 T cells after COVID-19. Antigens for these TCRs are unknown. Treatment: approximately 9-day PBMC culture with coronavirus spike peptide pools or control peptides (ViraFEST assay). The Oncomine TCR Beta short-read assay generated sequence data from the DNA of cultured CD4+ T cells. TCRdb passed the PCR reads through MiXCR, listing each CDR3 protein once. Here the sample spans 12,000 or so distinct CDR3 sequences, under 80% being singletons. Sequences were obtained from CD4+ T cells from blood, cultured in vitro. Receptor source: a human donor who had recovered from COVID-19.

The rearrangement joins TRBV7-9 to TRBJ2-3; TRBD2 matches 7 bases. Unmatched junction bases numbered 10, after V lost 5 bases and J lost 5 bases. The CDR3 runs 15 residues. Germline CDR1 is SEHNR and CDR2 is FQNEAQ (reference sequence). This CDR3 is CASSRRGDSIDTQYF. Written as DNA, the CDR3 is TGTGCCAGCAGCCGTCGGGGGGACTCCATAGATACGCAGTATTTT.

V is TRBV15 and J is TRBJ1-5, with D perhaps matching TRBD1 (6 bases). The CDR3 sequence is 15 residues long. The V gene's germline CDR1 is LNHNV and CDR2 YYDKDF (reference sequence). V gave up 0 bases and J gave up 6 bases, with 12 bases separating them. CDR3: CATSRDQQGRQPQHF. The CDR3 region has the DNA TGTGCCACCAGCAGAGATCAACAGGGACGTCAGCCCCAGCATTTT.

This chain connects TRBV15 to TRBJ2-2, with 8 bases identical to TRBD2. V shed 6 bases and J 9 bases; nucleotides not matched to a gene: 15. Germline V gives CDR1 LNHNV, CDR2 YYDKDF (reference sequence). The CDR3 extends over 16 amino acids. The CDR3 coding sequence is TGTGCCACCAGAGGGGGGGGCTCAGCGGGAGATCGGGAGCTGTTTTTT. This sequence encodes CATRGGGSAGDRELFF.

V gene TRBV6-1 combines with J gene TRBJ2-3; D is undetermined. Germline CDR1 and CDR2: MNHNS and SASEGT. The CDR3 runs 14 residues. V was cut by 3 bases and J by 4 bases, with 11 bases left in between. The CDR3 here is CASSDGNGPDTQYF. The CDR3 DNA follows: TGTGCCAGCAGTGACGGTAATGGCCCAGATACGCAGTATTTT.

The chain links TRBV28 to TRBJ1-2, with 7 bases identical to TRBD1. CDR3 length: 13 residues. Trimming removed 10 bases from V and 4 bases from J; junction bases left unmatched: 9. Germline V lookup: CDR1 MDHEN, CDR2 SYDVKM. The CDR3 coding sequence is TGTGCCAACCATAAAACAGGGGCCTATGGCTACACCTTC. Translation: CANHKTGAYGYTF.

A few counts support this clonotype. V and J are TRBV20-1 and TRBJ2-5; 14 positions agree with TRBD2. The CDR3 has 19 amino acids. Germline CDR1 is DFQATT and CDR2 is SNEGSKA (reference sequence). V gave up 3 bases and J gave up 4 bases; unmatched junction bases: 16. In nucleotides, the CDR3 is TGCAGTGCTAGCTCTTCTCCGGGACTAGCGGGAGTAAGGGGAGAGACCCAGTACTTC. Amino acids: CSASSSPGLAGVRGETQYF.

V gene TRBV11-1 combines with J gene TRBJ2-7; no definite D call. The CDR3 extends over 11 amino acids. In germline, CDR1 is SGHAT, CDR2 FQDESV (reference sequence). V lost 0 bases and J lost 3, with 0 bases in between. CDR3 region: CASSLAYEQYF. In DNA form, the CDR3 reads TGTGCCAGCAGCTTAGCCTACGAGCAGTACTTC.

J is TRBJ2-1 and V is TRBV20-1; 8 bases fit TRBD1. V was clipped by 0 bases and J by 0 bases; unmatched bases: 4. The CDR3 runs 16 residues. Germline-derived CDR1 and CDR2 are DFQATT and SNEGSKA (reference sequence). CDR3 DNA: TGCAGTGCTAGAGATACAGGGGGTAGCTCCTACAATGAGCAGTTCTTC. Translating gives CSARDTGGSSYNEQFF.

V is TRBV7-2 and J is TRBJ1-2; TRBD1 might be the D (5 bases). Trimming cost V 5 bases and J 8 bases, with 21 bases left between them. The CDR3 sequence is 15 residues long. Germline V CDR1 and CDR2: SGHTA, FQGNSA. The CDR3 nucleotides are TGTGCCAGCAGCCCCCGACAGTTTGTAGAGTTGGGCTACACCTTC. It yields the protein CASSPRQFVELGYTF.

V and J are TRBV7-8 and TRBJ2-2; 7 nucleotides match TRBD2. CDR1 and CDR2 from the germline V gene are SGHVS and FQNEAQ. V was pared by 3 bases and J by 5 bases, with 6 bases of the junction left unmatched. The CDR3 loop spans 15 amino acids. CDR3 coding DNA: TGTGCCAGCAGCTTCCGAGCGGGATATACCGGGGAGCTGTTTTTT. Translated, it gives CASSFRAGYTGELFF.

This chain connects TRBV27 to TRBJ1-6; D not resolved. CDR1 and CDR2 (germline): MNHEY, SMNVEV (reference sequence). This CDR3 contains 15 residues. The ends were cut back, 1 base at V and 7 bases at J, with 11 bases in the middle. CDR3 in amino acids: CASSLLYGGNSPLHF. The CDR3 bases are TGTGCCAGCAGTTTATTATACGGAGGAAATTCACCCCTCCACTTT.

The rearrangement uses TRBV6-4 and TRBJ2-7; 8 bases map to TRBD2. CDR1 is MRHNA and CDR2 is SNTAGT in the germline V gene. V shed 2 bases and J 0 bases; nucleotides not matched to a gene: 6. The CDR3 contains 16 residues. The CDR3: CASSDGEREPSYEQYF. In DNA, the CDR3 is TGTGCCAGCAGTGACGGCGAGCGGGAGCCCTCCTACGAGCAGTACTTC.

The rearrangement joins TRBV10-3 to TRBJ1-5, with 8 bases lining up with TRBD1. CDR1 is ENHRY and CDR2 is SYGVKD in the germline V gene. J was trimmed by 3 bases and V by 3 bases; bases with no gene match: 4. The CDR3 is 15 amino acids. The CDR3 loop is CAISDGQGSNQPQHF. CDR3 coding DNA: TGTGCCATCAGTGACGGACAGGGATCCAATCAGCCCCAGCATTTT.

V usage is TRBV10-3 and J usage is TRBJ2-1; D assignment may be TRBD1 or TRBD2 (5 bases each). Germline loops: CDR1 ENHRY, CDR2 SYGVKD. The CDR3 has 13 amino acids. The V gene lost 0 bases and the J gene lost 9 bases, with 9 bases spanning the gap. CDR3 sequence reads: CAISESGGTEQFF. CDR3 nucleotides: TGTGCCATCAGTGAGTCTGGGGGTACTGAGCAGTTCTTC.

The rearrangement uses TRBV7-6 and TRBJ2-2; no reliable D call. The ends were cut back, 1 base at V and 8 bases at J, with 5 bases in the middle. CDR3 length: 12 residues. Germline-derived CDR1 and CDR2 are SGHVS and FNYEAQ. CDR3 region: CASSLGPGELFF. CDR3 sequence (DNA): TGTGCCAGCAGCTTAGGACCGGGGGAGCTGTTTTTT.